The entry that follows covers one TCR beta chain sequence. The CDR3 sequence is 13 residues long. CDR1 and CDR2 (germline): ENHRY, SYGVKD. V dropped 3 bases and J dropped 4 bases, with 9 bases sitting between them. This sample is drawn from a study of blood T cell repertoires in COVID-19. Study details: Collection of acute and convalescent COVID-19 samples took place in the United States, Italy and Spain.

Original data processing: Quantification of nucleated cells was approximated via reference gene primer amplification. Sequenced by immunoSEQ multiplex PCR; TCRdb stores in-frame clones only, minus some. V and J calls and clone size are given by that table; D and trimming were obtained from the DNA. Of some 200,000 clones listed, around 85% are singletons. The source is a woman aged 45-65 years with acute or convalescent COVID-19. The source material was peripheral blood. The rearrangement links TRBV10-3 to TRBJ2-5, with D perhaps TRBD2 (6 bases). This chain's CDR3 is CAISEGEAETQYF. CDR3 coding DNA: TGTGCCATCAGTGAAGGGGAGGCAGAGACCCAGTACTTC.